This T cell receptor (beta chain) comes out of a study of shared clonotypes between healthy human individuals. This CDR3 spans 12 amino acids. The germline gives CDR1 SNHLY, CDR2 FYNNEI. Trimming took off 10 bases at V and 0 bases at J, with 7 bases between the two ends. Method: immunoSEQ multiplex PCR; TCRdb's copy keeps in-frame clones and lacks some. This sample carries over 950,000 clones, roughly 80% of them seen once, and the ten largest clones take roughly 0.9%. Sequenced input: memory CD4+ T cells from PBMCs. As to subset: CD45RA-negative fraction. This sequence joins TRBV2 and TRBJ1-3; possible D gene TRBD1, 5 bases. The sequence came from a young man in good health. Some clones in this sample may be carry-over from other donors' samples. The CDR3 DNA follows: TGTGCCAAAGGGACCTCTGGAAACACCATATATTTT. Translating gives CAKGTSGNTIYF.